This T cell receptor beta chain was retrieved from a study of CD8 T cells in Susac syndrome. After extraction with the RNeasy kit, about 0.5 to 1 ug of the RNA was reverse transcribed using random hexamers. Multiplex immunoSEQ PCR targeted 54 Vbeta and 13 Jbeta TCR beta segments. TCRdb itself ran the immunoSEQ multiplex PCR reads through MiXCR, one entry per CDR3 protein. The table has approximately 300,000 distinct CDR3 sequences, over 75% seen once. The CDR3 length is 14 residues. Germline CDR1 MNHEY, CDR2 SVGAGI. Losses at the gene ends were 5 bases for V and 2 bases for J; bases not matched to a gene: 5. There are a few counts of this clonotype.

This sequence was found in a human donor with multiple sclerosis. Sequencing was done on a sample of CD8+ T cells from PBMCs. J is TRBJ2-7 and V is TRBV6-5, with 8 bases that match TRBD2. The CDR3 DNA reads TGTGCCAGCAGTCCCGGGACTAGGGCCTACGAGCAGTACTTC. This translates into CASSPGTRAYEQYF.